This T cell receptor beta chain emerged from a study of cytomegalovirus exposure and HLA in healthy donors. Of note for this clone: The antigen is undetermined.

The PCR used 60 Vbeta and 13 Jbeta primers. The data were produced by immunoSEQ multiplex PCR, yet TCRdb's version contains in-frame clones alone and is incomplete. The table shows 150,000 to 200,000 clones, with approximately 71% occurring only once. This CDR3 is built from 17 residues. Study observations and caveats: In a later analysis, at a false discovery rate of 0.05, approximately 16,000 TCR beta sequences were associated with HLA alleles. Rare sequences made up most TCRs, while some public TCRs were found in many donors. The listing of 150 to 200 TCR beta chains classed them as cytomegalovirus-associated. CMV antigen specificity was confirmed in vitro for a few CMV-associated chains.

The J gene is TRBJ2-7, the V gene TRBV21-1; the table's D gene call, TRBD2, was not cross checked with the DNA. TRBV21-1 is labeled a pseudogene. The receptor was isolated from a man in his late teens or twenties in good health and CMV-seropositive. What was sequenced was PBMCs. The CDR3 protein is CASSKSRLAGEFYEQYF. CDR3 sequence (DNA): TGTGCCAGCAGCAAATCGCGACTAGCGGGAGAATTCTACGAGCAGTACTTC.